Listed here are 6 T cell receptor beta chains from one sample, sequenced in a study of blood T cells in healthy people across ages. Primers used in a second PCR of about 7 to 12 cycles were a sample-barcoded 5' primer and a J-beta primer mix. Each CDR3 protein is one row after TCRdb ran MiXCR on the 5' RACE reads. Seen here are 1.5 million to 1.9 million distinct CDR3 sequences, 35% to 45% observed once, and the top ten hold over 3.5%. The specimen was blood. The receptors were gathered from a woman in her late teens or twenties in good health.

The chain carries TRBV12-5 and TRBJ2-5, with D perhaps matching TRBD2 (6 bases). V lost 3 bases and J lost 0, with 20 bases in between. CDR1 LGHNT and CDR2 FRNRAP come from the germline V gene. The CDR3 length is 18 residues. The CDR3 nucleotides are TGTGCTAGTGGTTTTGGGGGACGGGGACTGATGTACCAAGAGACCCAGTACTTC. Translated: CASGFGGRGLMYQETQYF. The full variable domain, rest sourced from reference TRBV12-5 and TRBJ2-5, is DARVTQTPRHKVTEMGQEVTMRCQPILGHNTVFWYRQTMMQGLELLAYFRNRAPLDDSGMPKDRFSAEMPDATLATLKIQPSEPRDSAVYFCASGFGGRGLMYQETQYFGPGTRLLVL.

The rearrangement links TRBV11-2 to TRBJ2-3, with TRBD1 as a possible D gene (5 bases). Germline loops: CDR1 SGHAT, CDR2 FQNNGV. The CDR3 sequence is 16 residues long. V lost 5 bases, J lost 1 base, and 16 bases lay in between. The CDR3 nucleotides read TGTGCCAGCAGCCCCCGACAGCTATTGGGCACAGATACGCAGTATTTT. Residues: CASSPRQLLGTDTQYF.

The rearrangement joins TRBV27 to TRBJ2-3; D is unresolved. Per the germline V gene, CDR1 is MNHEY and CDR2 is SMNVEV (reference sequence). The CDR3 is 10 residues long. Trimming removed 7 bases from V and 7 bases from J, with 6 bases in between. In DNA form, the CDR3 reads TGTGCCAGCACCCCGTATACGCAGTATTTT. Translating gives CASTPYTQYF.

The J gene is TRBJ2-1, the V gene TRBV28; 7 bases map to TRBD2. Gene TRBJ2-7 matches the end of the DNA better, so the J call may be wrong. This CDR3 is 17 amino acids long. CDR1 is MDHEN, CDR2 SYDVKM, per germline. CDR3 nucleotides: TGTGCCAGCAGAACAAATCGGGGCGCGGGAGACTACAATGAGCAGTACTTC. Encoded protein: CASRTNRGAGDYNEQYF.

CDR3: CASSLAAGLSYNEQYF. The CDR3 DNA is TGCGCCAGCAGCTTGGCCGCAGGGCTCTCCTACAATGAGCAGTACTTC. This chain connects TRBV5-1 to TRBJ2-1, with D perhaps TRBD1 (5 bases). The J call is uncertain, as TRBJ2-7 better fits the DNA end. Germline lookup yields CDR1 SGHRS and CDR2 YFSETQ. This CDR3 is built from 16 residues.

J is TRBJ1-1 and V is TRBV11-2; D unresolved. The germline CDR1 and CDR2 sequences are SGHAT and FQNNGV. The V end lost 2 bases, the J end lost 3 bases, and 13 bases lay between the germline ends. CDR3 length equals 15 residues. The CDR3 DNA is TGTGCCAGCAGCTTACGGACGATTGGGGACACTGAAGCTTTCTTT. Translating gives CASSLRTIGDTEAFF.